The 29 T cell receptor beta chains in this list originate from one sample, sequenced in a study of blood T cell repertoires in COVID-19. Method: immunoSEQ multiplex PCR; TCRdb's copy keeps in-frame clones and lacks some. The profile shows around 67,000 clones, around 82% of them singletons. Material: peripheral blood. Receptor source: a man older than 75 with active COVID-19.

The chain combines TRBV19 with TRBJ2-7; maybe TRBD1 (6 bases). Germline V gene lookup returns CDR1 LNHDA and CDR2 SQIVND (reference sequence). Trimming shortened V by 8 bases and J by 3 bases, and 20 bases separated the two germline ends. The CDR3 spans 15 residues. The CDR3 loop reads CASGAKQGRVYEQYF. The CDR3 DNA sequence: TGTGCCAGTGGGGCTAAACAGGGACGAGTCTACGAGCAGTACTTC.

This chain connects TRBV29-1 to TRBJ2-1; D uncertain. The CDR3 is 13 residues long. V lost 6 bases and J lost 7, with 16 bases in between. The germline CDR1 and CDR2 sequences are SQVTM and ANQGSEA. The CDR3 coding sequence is TGCAGCGTCGATGGTCAGAGGCAGAATGAGCAGTTCTTC. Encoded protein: CSVDGQRQNEQFF.

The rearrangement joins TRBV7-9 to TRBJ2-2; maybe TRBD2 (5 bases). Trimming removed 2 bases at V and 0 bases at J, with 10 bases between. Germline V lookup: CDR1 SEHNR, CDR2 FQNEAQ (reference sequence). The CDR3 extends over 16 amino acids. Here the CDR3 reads CASSLLLAPNTGELFF. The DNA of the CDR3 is TGTGCCAGCAGCTTACTGTTAGCGCCGAACACCGGGGAGCTGTTTTTT.

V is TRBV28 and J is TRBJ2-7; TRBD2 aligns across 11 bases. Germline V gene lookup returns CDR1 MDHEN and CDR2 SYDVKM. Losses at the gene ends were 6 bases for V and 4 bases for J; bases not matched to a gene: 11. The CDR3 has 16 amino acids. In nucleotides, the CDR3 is TGTGCCAGCAGCCCGAGGGGGGTAGCGGGAGGGTACGAGCAGTACTTC. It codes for CASSPRGVAGGYEQYF.

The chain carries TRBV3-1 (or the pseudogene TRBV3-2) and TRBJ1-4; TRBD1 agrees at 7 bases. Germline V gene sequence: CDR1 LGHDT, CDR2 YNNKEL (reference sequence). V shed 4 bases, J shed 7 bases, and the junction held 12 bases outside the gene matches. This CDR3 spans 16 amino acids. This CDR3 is CASSPRGQLRGEKLFF. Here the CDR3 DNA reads TGTGCCAGCAGCCCCAGGGGACAGTTGAGGGGTGAAAAACTGTTTTTT.

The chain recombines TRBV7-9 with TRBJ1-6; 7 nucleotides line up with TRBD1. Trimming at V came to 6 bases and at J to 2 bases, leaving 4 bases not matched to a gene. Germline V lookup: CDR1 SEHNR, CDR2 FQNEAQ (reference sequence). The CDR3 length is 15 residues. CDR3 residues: CASRNDRAYNSPLHF. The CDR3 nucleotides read TGTGCCAGCAGAAACGACAGGGCCTATAATTCACCCCTCCACTTT.

CDR3 bases: TGTGCCAGCAGCTTAGAGGAGGACGAAAAACTGTTTTTT. Protein sequence: CASSLEEDEKLFF. This chain links TRBV7-9 with TRBJ1-4; no clear D gene. Germline V CDR1 and CDR2: SEHNR, FQNEAQ (reference sequence). The CDR3 length is 13 residues. Between the trimmed V and J ends, which lost 1 base and 8 bases, there was a span of 8 bases.

CDR3 bases: TGTGCCAGCTCACCAAGATCTGGGCAGGGGGCCCCCGGGGAGCTGTTTTTT. It codes for CASSPRSGQGAPGELFF. The chain employs TRBV18 and TRBJ2-2; 8 bases align to TRBD1. V was clipped by 2 bases and J by 6 bases; unmatched bases: 11. CDR1 and CDR2 (germline): KGHSH, LQKENI. The CDR3 is 17 residues long.

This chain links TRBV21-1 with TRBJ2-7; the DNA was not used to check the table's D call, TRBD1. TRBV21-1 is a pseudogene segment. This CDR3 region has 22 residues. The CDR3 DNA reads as TGTGCCAGCAGCAAAGGGGCCTCGATCAACGAGCCAATTGGTGTCAACTCCTACGAGCAGTACTTC. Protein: CASSKGASINEPIGVNSYEQYF.

The CDR3 region is CASSQTTGNYGYTF. The CDR3, as DNA: TGTGCCAGCAGCCAGACGACAGGGAACTATGGCTACACCTTC. The chain joins TRBV4-2 to TRBJ1-2; 7 bases are a match to TRBD1. This CDR3 comprises 14 residues. Per germline, CDR1 LGHNA and CDR2 YNFKEQ. Trimming at V came to 3 bases and at J to 2 bases, leaving 3 bases not matched to a gene.

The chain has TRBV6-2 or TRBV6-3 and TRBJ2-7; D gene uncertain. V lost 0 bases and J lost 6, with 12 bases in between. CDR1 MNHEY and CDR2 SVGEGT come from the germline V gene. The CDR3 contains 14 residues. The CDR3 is CASSYSRLLFEQYF. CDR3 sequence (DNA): TGTGCCAGCAGTTACTCGAGGCTTCTCTTCGAGCAGTACTTC.

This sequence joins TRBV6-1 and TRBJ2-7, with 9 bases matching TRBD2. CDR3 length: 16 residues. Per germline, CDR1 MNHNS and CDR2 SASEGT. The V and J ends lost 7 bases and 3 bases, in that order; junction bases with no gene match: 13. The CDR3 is CASNDRRLAVSYEQYF. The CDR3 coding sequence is TGTGCCAGCAATGACAGAAGACTAGCGGTAAGCTACGAGCAGTACTTC.

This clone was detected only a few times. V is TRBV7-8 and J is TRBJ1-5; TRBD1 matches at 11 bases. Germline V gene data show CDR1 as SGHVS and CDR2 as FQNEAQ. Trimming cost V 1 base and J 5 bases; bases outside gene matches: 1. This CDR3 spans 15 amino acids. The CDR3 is CASSLGTGGHQPQHF. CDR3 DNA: TGTGCCAGCAGCTTAGGGACAGGGGGCCATCAGCCCCAGCATTTT.

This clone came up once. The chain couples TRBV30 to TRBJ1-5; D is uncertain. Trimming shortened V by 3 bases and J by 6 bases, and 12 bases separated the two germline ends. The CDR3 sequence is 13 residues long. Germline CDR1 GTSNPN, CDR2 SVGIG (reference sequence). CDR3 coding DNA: TGTGCCTGGAGCCCCTGGGCTGGTCAGCCCCAGCATTTT. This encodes CAWSPWAGQPQHF.

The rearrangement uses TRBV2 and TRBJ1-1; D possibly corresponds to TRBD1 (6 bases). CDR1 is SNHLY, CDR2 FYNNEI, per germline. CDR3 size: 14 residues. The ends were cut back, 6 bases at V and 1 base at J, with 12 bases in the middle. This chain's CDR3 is CASRRGGPNTEAFF. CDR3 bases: TGTGCCAGCAGGAGGGGGGGCCCGAACACTGAAGCTTTCTTT.

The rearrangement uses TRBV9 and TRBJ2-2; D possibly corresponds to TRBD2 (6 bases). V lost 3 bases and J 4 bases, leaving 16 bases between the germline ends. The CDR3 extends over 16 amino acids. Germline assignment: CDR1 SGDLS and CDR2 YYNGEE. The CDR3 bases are TGTGCCAGCAGCGCCCCCCTCGACGGGGGCACCGGGGAGCTGTTTTTT. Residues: CASSAPLDGGTGELFF.

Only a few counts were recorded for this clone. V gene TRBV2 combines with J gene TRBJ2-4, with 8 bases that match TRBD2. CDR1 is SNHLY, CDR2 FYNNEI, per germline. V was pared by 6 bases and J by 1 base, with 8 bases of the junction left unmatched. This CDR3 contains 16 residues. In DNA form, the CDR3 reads TGTGCCAGCAGAGTGACCGGGACTAGGGCCAAAAACATTCAGTACTTC. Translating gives CASRVTGTRAKNIQYF.

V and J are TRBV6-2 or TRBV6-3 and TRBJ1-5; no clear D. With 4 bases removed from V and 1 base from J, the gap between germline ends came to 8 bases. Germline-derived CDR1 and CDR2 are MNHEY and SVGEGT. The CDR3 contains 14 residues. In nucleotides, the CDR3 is TGTGCCAGCAGTTCCGGGATAAGCAATCAGCCCCAGCATTTT. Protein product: CASSSGISNQPQHF.

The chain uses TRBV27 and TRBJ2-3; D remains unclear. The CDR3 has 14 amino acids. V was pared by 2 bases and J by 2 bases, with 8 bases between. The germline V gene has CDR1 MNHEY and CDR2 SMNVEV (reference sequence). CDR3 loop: CASSLVRPTDTQYF. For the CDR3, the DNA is TGTGCCAGCAGTTTAGTGCGTCCCACAGATACGCAGTATTTT.

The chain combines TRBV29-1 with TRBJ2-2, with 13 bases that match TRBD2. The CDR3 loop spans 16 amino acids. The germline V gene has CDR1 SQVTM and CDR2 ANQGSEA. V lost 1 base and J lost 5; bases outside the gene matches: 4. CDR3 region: CSVEGTSGRNTGELFF. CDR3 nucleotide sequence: TGCAGCGTTGAAGGGACTAGCGGGAGAAATACCGGGGAGCTGTTTTTT.

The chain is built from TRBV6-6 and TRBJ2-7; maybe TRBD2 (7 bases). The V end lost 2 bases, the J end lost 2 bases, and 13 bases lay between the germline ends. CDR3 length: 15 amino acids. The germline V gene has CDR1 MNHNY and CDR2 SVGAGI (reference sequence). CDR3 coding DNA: TGTGCCAGCAGTTACGACTTAGGGGGGGCCTACGAGCAGTACTTC. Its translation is CASSYDLGGAYEQYF.

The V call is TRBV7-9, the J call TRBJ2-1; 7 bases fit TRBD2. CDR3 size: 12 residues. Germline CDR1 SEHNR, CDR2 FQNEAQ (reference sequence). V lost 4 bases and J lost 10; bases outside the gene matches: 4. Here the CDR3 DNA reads TGTGCCAGCAGCTCCCCGGGACTAGAGCAGTTCTTC. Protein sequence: CASSSPGLEQFF. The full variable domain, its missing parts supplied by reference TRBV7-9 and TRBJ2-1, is DTGVSQNPRHKITKRGQNVTFRCDPISEHNRLYWYRQTLGQGPEFLTYFQNEAQLEKSRLLSDRFSAERPKGSFSTLEIQRTEQGDSAMYLCASSSPGLEQFFGPGTRLTVL.

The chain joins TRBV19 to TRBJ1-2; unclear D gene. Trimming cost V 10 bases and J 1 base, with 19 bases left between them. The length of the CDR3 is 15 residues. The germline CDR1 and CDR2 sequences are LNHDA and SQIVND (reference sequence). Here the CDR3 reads CAIFIWASYNYGYTF. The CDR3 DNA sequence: TGTGCCATTTTTATTTGGGCCTCCTATAACTATGGCTACACCTTC.

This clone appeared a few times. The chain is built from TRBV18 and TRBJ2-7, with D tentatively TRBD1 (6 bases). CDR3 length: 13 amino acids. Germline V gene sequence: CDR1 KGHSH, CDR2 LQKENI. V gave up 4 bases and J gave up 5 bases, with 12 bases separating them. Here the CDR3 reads CASSQAGVHEQYF. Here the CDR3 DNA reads TGTGCCAGCTCACAGGCAGGGGTCCACGAGCAGTACTTC.

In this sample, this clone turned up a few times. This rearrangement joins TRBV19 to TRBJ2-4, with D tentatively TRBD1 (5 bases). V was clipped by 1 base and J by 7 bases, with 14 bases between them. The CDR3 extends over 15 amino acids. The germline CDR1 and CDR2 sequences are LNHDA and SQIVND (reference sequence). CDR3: CASSIARVGWNIQYF. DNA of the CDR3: TGTGCCAGTAGTATAGCCAGGGTGGGCTGGAACATTCAGTACTTC.

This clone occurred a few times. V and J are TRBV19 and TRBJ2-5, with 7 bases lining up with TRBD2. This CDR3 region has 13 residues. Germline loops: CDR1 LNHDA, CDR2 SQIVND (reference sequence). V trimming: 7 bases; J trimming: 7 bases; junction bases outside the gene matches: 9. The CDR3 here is CASKTGGGRTQYF. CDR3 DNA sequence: TGTGCCAGTAAAACGGGCGGGGGTAGGACCCAGTACTTC.

The CDR3 protein is CASSPPKGSGANVLTF. The CDR3 DNA sequence: TGTGCCAGCTCACCACCAAAGGGGTCTGGGGCCAACGTCCTGACTTTC. V is TRBV18 and J is TRBJ2-6, with D maybe TRBD1 (5 bases). V shed 0 bases and J shed 1 base, with 7 bases lying between them. CDR1 KGHSH and CDR2 LQKENI come from the germline V gene. The CDR3 contains 16 residues.

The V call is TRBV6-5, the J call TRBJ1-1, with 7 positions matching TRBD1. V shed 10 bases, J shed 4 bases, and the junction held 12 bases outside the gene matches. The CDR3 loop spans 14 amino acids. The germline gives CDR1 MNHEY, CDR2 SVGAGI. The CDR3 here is CATYTPGTVTEAFF. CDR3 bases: TGTGCCACCTACACCCCCGGGACAGTCACTGAAGCTTTCTTT.

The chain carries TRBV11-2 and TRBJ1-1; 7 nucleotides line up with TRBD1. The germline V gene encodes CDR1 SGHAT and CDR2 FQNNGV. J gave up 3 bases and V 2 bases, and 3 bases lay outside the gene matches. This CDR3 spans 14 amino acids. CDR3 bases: TGTGCCAGCAGCTTACAGGGGGTCTACACTGAAGCTTTCTTT. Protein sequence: CASSLQGVYTEAFF.